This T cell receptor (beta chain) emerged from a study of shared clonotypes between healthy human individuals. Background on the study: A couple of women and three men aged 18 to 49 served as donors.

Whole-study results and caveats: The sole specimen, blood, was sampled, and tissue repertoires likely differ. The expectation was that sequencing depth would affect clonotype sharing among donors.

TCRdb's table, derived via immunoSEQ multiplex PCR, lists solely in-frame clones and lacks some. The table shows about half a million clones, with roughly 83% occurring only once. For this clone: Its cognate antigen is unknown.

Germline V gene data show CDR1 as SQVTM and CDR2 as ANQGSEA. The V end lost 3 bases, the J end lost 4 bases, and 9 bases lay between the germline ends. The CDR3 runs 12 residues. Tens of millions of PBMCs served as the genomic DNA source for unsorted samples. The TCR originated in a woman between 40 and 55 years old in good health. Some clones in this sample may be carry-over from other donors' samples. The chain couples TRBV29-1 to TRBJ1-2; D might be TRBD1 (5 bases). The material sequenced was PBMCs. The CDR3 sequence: CSVDPQGYGYTF. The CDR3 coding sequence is TGCAGCGTTGACCCGCAGGGCTATGGCTACACCTTC.